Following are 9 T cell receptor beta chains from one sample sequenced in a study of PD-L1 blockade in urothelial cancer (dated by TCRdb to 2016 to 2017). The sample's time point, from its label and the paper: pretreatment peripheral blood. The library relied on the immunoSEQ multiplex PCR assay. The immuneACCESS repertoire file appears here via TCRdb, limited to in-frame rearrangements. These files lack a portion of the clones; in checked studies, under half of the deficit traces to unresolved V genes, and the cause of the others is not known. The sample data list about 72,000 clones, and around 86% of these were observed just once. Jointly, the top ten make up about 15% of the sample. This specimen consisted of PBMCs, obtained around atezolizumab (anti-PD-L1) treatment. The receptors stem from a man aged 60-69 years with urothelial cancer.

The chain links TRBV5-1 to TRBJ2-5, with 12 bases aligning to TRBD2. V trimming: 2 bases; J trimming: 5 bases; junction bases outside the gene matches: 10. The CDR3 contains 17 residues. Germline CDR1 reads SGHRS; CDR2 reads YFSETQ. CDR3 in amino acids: CASSFGLTSGGLETQYF. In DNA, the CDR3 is TGCGCCAGCAGCTTTGGCCTGACTAGCGGGGGTTTGGAGACCCAGTACTTC. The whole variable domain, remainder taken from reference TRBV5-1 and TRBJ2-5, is KAGVTQTPRYLIKTRGQQVTLSCSPISGHRSVSWYQQTPGQGLQFLFEYFSETQRNKGNFPGRFSGRQFSNSRSEMNVSTLELGDSALYLCASSFGLTSGGLETQYFGPGTRLLVL.

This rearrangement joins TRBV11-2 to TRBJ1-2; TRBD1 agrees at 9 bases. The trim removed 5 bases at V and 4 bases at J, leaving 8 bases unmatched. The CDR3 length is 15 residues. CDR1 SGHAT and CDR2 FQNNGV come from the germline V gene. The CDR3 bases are TGTGCCAGCAGCCCACAGGGGGCGCGGGGCTATGGCTACACCTTC. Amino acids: CASSPQGARGYGYTF. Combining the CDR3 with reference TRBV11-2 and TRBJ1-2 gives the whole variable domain EAGVAQSPRYKIIEKRQSVAFWCNPISGHATLYWYQQILGQGPKLLIQFQNNGVVDDSQLPKDRFSAERLKGVDSTLKIQPAKLEDSAVYLCASSPQGARGYGYTFGSGTRLTVV.

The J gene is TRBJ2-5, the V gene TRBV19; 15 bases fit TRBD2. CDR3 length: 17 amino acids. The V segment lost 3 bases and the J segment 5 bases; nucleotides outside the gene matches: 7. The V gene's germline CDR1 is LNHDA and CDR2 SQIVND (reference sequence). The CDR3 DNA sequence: TGTGCCAGTAGTATGGGTGGACTAGCGGGGGGGAGGGAGACCCAGTACTTC. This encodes CASSMGGLAGGRETQYF.

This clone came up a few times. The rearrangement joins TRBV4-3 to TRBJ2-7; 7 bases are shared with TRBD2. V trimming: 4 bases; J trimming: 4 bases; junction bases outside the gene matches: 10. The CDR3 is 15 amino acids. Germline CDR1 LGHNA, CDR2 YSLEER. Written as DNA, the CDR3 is TGCGCCAGCAGCCGTCTAAGGGACTACCGATACGAGCAGTACTTC. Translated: CASSRLRDYRYEQYF.

In nucleotides, the CDR3 is TGTGCCAGCAGCCGCCCGACTGAGGCGGGCGGCAAAAACATTCAGTACTTC. Translated, it gives CASSRPTEAGGKNIQYF. This chain joins TRBV5-5 and TRBJ2-4; maybe TRBD2 (5 bases). V was trimmed by 4 bases and J by 3 bases, leaving 20 bases between them. CDR1 and CDR2 from the germline V gene are SGHKS and YYEKEE (reference sequence). There are 17 residues in the CDR3.

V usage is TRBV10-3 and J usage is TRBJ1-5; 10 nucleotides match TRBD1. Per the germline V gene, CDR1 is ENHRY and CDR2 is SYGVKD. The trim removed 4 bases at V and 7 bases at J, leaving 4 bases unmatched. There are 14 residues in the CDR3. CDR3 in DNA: TGTGCCATCAGTGGGGACAGGGGACTCCAGCCCCAGCATTTT. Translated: CAISGDRGLQPQHF.

The CDR3 nucleotides read TGCGCCAGCAGTGCCCCGGGACAGGGGGACTATGGCTACACCTTC. It is translated as CASSAPGQGDYGYTF. The chain employs TRBV10-2 and TRBJ1-2; 11 bases line up with TRBD1. With 4 bases clipped from V and 3 bases from J, the junction kept 4 bases outside the gene matches. The CDR3 runs to 15 residues. The germline gives CDR1 WSHSY, CDR2 SAAADI.

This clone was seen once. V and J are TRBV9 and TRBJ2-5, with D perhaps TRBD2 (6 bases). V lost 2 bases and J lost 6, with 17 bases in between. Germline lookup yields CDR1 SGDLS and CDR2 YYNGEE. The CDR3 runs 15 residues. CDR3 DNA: TGTGCCAGCAGCGTCAGTCAGCGCGGAGGGCAGACCCAGTACTTC. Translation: CASSVSQRGGQTQYF.

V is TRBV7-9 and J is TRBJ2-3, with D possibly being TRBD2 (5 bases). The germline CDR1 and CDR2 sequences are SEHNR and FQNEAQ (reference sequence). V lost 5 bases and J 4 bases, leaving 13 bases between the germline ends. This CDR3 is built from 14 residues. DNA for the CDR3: TGTGCCAGCAGCACCACGGGGTGGTCAGATACGCAGTATTTT. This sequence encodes CASSTTGWSDTQYF.